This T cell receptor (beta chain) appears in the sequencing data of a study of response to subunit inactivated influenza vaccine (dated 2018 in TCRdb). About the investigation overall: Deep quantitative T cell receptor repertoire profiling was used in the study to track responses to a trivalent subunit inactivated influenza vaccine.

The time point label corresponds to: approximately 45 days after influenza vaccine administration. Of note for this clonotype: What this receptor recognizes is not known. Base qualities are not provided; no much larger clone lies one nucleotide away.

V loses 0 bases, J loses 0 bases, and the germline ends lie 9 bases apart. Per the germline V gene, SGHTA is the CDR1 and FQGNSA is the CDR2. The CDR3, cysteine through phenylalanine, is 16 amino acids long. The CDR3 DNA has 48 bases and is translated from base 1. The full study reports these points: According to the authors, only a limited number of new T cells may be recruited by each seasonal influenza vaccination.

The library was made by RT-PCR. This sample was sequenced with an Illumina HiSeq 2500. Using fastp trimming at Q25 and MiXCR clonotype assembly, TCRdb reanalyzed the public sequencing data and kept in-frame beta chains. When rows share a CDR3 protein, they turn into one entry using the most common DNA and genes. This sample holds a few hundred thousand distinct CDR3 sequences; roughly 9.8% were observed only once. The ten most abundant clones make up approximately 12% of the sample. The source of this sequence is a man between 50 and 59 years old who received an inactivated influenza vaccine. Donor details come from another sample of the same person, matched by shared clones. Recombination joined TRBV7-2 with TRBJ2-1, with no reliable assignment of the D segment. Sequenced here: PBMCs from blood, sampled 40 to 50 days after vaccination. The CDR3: CASSLAHGSSYNEQFF. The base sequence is TGTGCCAGCAGCTTAGCGCACGGCAGCTCCTACAATGAGCAGTTCTTC.